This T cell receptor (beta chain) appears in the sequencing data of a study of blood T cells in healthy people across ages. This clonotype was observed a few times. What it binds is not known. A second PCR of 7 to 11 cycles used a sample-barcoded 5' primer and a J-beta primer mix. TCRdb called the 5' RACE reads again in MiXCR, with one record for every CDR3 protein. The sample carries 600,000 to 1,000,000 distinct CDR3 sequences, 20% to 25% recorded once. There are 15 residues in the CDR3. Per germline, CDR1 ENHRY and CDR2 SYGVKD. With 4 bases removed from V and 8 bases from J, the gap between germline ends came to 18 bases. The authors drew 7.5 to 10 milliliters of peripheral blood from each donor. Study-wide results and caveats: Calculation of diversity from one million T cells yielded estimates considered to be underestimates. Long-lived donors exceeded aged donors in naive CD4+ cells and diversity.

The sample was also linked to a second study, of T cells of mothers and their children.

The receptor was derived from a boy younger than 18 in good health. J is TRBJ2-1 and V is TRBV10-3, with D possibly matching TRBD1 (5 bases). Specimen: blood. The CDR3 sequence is CAISATDSPGHEQFF. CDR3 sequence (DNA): TGTGCCATCAGTGCGACAGACAGCCCTGGTCATGAGCAGTTCTTC.